Listed here are 31 T cell receptor beta chains from one sample, sequenced in a study of blood T cell repertoires in COVID-19. Repertoires were generated with immunoSEQ multiplex PCR, while TCRdb's copy carries only in-frame clones and drops some. Among 250,000 or so clones, around 83% were seen once, and the ten largest hold around 2.4%. The specimen was peripheral blood. All receptors derive from a man aged 35 to 55 who had recovered from COVID-19.

V and J are TRBV5-1 and TRBJ2-7; 9 positions match TRBD2. Germline V gives CDR1 SGHRS, CDR2 YFSETQ. The junction had 9 bases not matched to a gene; V was cut back by 4 bases and J by 4 bases. This CDR3 region has 15 residues. The CDR3 DNA follows: TGCGCCAGCAGCCCCGTAGCGGGAGCGCCGTACGAGCAGTACTTC. Amino acids: CASSPVAGAPYEQYF.

The V and J genes are TRBV7-2 and TRBJ2-7; 8 bases align to TRBD2. Trimming took 2 bases from V and 1 from J; bases not matched to a gene: 10. In germline, CDR1 is SGHTA, CDR2 FQGNSA. The CDR3 consists of 17 residues. The CDR3 is CASSLFVAGLYSYEQYF. For the CDR3, the DNA is TGTGCCAGCAGCTTATTCGTAGCGGGGCTTTATTCCTACGAGCAGTACTTC.

This clone was counted only a few times. The rearrangement links TRBV11-2 to TRBJ2-5; D is uncertain. Trimming pared 6 bases from V and 4 bases from J, leaving 9 bases between. The germline gives CDR1 SGHAT, CDR2 FQNNGV. The CDR3 is 12 residues long. CDR3 amino acids: CASRSPPETQYF. The CDR3 DNA reads as TGTGCCAGCAGATCTCCCCCAGAGACCCAGTACTTC.

CDR3 loop: CASSGLVANTGELFF. The CDR3 bases are TGTGCCAGCAGTGGACTGGTCGCGAACACCGGGGAGCTGTTTTTT. The chain couples TRBV9 to TRBJ2-2; tentatively, D is TRBD2 (5 bases). This CDR3 comprises 15 residues. V was cut by 5 bases and J by 0 bases, with 11 bases left in between. The V gene's germline CDR1 is SGDLS and CDR2 YYNGEE.

The gene calls are TRBV3-1 (or the pseudogene TRBV3-2) and TRBJ1-5, with TRBD1 identical over 9 bases. The ends lost 3 bases at V and 3 bases at J; junction bases unmatched: 12. CDR3 length: 18 residues. Germline-derived CDR1 and CDR2 are LGHDT and YNNKEL (reference sequence). DNA of the CDR3: TGTGCCAGCAGCCAGATGATGTCCGGGACAGGGTTCAATCAGCCCCAGCATTTT. Its protein product is CASSQMMSGTGFNQPQHF.

This sequence joins TRBV15 and TRBJ2-1, with 7 bases that match TRBD1. Trimming removed 8 bases from V and 5 bases from J; junction bases left unmatched: 6. CDR1 is LNHNV, CDR2 YYDKDF, per germline (reference sequence). This CDR3 has 13 amino acids. CDR3 in DNA: TGTGCCACCTCCCGGGACAGACACAATGAGCAGTTCTTC. Translated: CATSRDRHNEQFF. Looking up the rest from reference TRBV15 and TRBJ2-1 gives the full variable domain: DAMVIQNPRYQVTQFGKPVTLSCSQTLNHNVMYWYQQKSSQAPKLLFHYYDKDFNNEADTPDNFQSRRPNTSFCFLDIRSPGLGDTAMYLCATSRDRHNEQFFGPGTRLTVL.

The gene calls are TRBV5-8 and TRBJ1-2; perhaps TRBD1 as D (5 bases). CDR3 length: 13 residues. Trimming stripped 5 bases from V and 5 bases from J, with 13 bases between. Germline V CDR1 and CDR2: SGHTS, YDEGEE. The CDR3 DNA reads as TGTGCCAGCAGACAAACAGGAACTTATGGCTACACCTTC. Translation: CASRQTGTYGYTF.

V is TRBV30 and J is TRBJ2-3; D may be TRBD2 (6 bases). This CDR3 has 16 residues. Trimming pared 5 bases from V and 0 bases from J, leaving 18 bases between. Germline loops: CDR1 GTSNPN, CDR2 SVGIG (reference sequence). As DNA, the CDR3 is TGTGCCTGGGCCGAACCGGGACTGGCGAGCACAGATACGCAGTATTTT. It encodes CAWAEPGLASTDTQYF.

This chain links TRBV3-1 (or the pseudogene TRBV3-2) with TRBJ1-3; no reliable D call. The CDR3 is 19 residues long. Germline V gene sequence: CDR1 LGHDT, CDR2 YNNKEL (reference sequence). The germline V and J ends were trimmed by 1 base and 1 base, with 20 bases remaining between them. The CDR3 sequence is CASSQGRQARFVSGNTIYF. In nucleotides, the CDR3 is TGTGCCAGCAGCCAAGGTCGGCAGGCTCGCTTCGTTTCTGGAAACACCATATATTTT.

This sequence joins TRBV27 and TRBJ1-2; unclear D gene. V gave up 4 bases and J gave up 8 bases, with 14 bases separating them. CDR1 and CDR2 (germline): MNHEY, SMNVEV (reference sequence). There are 13 residues in the CDR3. The CDR3 nucleotides are TGTGCCAGCAGTTCGGCAACAAAGCGGGGCTACACCTTC. Protein product: CASSSATKRGYTF.

This chain connects TRBV5-1 to TRBJ2-5; D may be TRBD1 (6 bases). The CDR3 runs 13 residues. CDR1 and CDR2 from the germline V gene are SGHRS and YFSETQ. Trimming left V 4 bases short and J 5 bases short, with 12 bases between. CDR3 coding DNA: TGCGCCAGCAGCGGAGGACAGTTGGAGACCCAGTACTTC. Encoded protein: CASSGGQLETQYF.

V usage is TRBV11-3 and J usage is TRBJ2-5; D remains ambiguous. Germline V gives CDR1 SGHNT, CDR2 YENEEA. V was cut by 5 bases and J by 5 bases, with 12 bases left in between. The CDR3 totals 13 residues. The DNA of the CDR3 is TGTGCCAGCAGCCGAGGTATGCAGGAGACCCAGTACTTC. This translates into CASSRGMQETQYF.

The chain uses TRBV27 and TRBJ1-5; no clear D. Between the trimmed V and J ends, which lost 7 bases and 5 bases, there was a span of 15 bases. The CDR3 extends over 14 amino acids. Germline assignment: CDR1 MNHEY and CDR2 SMNVEV (reference sequence). The CDR3 reads CASTLRRGYQPQHF. CDR3 nucleotide sequence: TGTGCCAGCACCCTAAGGAGAGGGTATCAGCCCCAGCATTTT.

The rearrangement joins TRBV18 to TRBJ1-5; no firm D call. CDR1 and CDR2 from the germline V gene are KGHSH and LQKENI. Deletions cut 0 bases from V and 10 bases from J, with 16 bases between. The CDR3 runs to 15 residues. CDR3 in DNA: TGTGCCAGCTCACCACCAACAAACCGGGTCGGTCCCCAGCATTTT. This sequence encodes CASSPPTNRVGPQHF.

In its sample, this clone was seen once. The chain couples TRBV24-1 to TRBJ2-3; 8 bases match TRBD1. CDR1 is KGHDR, CDR2 SFDVKD, per germline. The CDR3 extends over 13 amino acids. The junction had 6 bases not matched to a gene; V was cut back by 9 bases and J by 5 bases. Written as DNA, the CDR3 is TGTGCCACCTGCAGGGGGCACGGAGATACGCAGTATTTT. This codes for CATCRGHGDTQYF.

This clone has just one count. The chain has TRBV2 and TRBJ1-3, with 9 bases lining up with TRBD1. V lost 6 bases and J lost 8; bases outside the gene matches: 11. There are 15 residues in the CDR3. CDR1 SNHLY and CDR2 FYNNEI come from the germline V gene. As DNA, the CDR3 is TGTGCCAGCAGCTTCGGACAGGGGCGGGGATACACCATATATTTT. Its protein product is CASSFGQGRGYTIYF.

J is TRBJ2-5 and V is TRBV25-1; 7 positions match TRBD1. V dropped 4 bases and J dropped 2; count of bases not matched to a gene: 4. There are 14 residues in the CDR3. Germline loops: CDR1 MGHDK, CDR2 SYGVNS. The CDR3 reads CASSAQGSQETQYF. The CDR3 bases are TGTGCCAGCAGTGCACAGGGGTCTCAAGAGACCCAGTACTTC.

This sequence joins TRBV11-2 and TRBJ2-2; 8 nucleotides line up with TRBD2. V dropped 5 bases and J dropped 1; count of bases not matched to a gene: 3. CDR3 length: 15 amino acids. Germline CDR1 reads SGHAT; CDR2 reads FQNNGV. CDR3 sequence: CASSPSGRNTGELFF. In DNA form, the CDR3 reads TGTGCCAGCAGCCCTAGCGGGCGGAACACCGGGGAGCTGTTTTTT.

Notes on this clone: Sequence at one end of the junction differs from germline and may be a read error. V usage is TRBV19 and J usage is TRBJ2-1; 9 bases agree with TRBD2. CDR1 and CDR2 (germline): LNHDA, SQIVND (reference sequence). This CDR3 has 15 residues. The CDR3, as DNA: TGTGCCAGTAGCATAGCGGGAGTCTCCTACAATGAGCAGTTCTTC. Residues: CASSIAGVSYNEQFF.

The CDR3 bases are TGTGCCAGCTCATCAGGGATCTACTCCTACGAGCAGTACTTC. Translation: CASSSGIYSYEQYF. V is TRBV18 and J is TRBJ2-7, with a weak D call TRBD1 (5 bases). The V and J ends lost 5 bases and 0 bases respectively, with 11 bases between them. This CDR3 has 14 amino acids. The germline gives CDR1 KGHSH, CDR2 LQKENI.

DNA for the CDR3: TGTGCCAGCAGTAGAAGCGGGAGGTCCTACGAGCAGTACTTC. This sequence encodes CASSRSGRSYEQYF. The genes are TRBV6-5 and TRBJ2-7; TRBD2 agrees at 9 bases. Germline V gene data show CDR1 as MNHEY and CDR2 as SVGAGI. Trimming took 5 bases from V and 1 from J; bases not matched to a gene: 3. The CDR3 length is 14 residues.

To note about this clone: The sample contains more than one DNA sequence encoding this CDR3. V gene TRBV24-1 combines with J gene TRBJ2-2; D might be TRBD1 (6 bases). The germline V gene encodes CDR1 KGHDR and CDR2 SFDVKD. V gave up 3 bases and J gave up 3 bases, with 10 bases separating them. CDR3 length: 15 residues. The CDR3 bases are TGTGCCACCAGTGATCCAGGGGTCGACACCGGGGAGCTGTTTTTT. It codes for CATSDPGVDTGELFF.

This chain joins TRBV5-6 and TRBJ2-7; 11 nucleotides line up with TRBD2. The CDR3 spans 17 residues. Trimming at V came to 4 bases and at J to 0 bases, leaving 9 bases not matched to a gene. The germline V gene encodes CDR1 SGHDT and CDR2 YYEEEE. The CDR3, as DNA: TGTGCCAGCAGCCTTACTAGCGGGAGCCAAATCTCCTACGAGCAGTACTTC. Its protein is CASSLTSGSQISYEQYF. Full variable domain (remainder filled in from reference TRBV5-6 and TRBJ2-7): DAGVTQSPTHLIKTRGQQVTLRCSPKSGHDTVSWYQQALGQGPQFIFQYYEEEERQRGNFPDRFSGHQFPNYSSELNVNALLLGDSALYLCASSLTSGSQISYEQYFGPGTRLTVT.

The chain has TRBV7-2 and TRBJ2-3; 10 bases are a match to TRBD2. The V segment lost 4 bases and the J segment 4 bases; nucleotides outside the gene matches: 17. CDR1 and CDR2 from the germline V gene are SGHTA and FQGNSA. This CDR3 comprises 19 residues. In DNA, the CDR3 is TGTGCCAGCAGCTCACCGGCTAGCGGGAGCACCGGTCGGGCAGATACGCAGTATTTT. Translating it yields CASSSPASGSTGRADTQYF.

The gene calls are TRBV27 and TRBJ2-7; TRBD1 aligns across 8 bases. Unmatched junction bases numbered 3, after V lost 6 bases and J lost 2 bases. CDR3 length: 13 amino acids. The germline gives CDR1 MNHEY, CDR2 SMNVEV (reference sequence). CDR3 sequence: CASRRTGTYEQYF. The CDR3, as DNA: TGTGCCAGCAGACGGACAGGGACCTACGAGCAGTACTTC.

The chain combines TRBV7-8 with TRBJ1-5; D not resolved. Trimming left V 1 base short and J 0 bases short, with 7 bases between. The germline CDR1 and CDR2 sequences are SGHVS and FQNEAQ. This CDR3 region has 15 residues. The DNA of the CDR3 is TGTGCCAGCAGCTTAGGGAGATTTAGCAATCAGCCCCAGCATTTT. This codes for CASSLGRFSNQPQHF.

Details on this clone: This same CDR3 is encoded by further DNA sequences in the sample. This chain links TRBV19 with TRBJ1-5, with a weak D call TRBD1 (6 bases). There are 15 residues in the CDR3. Trimming cost V 1 base and J 4 bases, with 11 bases left between them. Germline-derived CDR1 and CDR2 are LNHDA and SQIVND (reference sequence). As DNA, the CDR3 is TGTGCCAGTAGTATAGTTCCAGGGGCGAATCAGCCCCAGCATTTT. Translated: CASSIVPGANQPQHF.

This clone showed up just once. The rearrangement joins TRBV7-2 to TRBJ2-7; 13 bases align to TRBD2. Germline trimming cut 6 bases from V and 3 bases from J; bases unmatched to any gene: 11. CDR3 length equals 17 residues. In germline, CDR1 is SGHTA, CDR2 FQGNSA. For the CDR3, the DNA is TGTGCCAGCAGTTCACGGACTAGCGGGAGCGGACACTACGAGCAGTACTTC. Translation gives CASSSRTSGSGHYEQYF.

This clone was counted only a few times. The V and J genes are TRBV7-6 and TRBJ1-4; 9 nucleotides match TRBD1. The CDR3 covers 15 residues. The J segment lost 5 bases and the V segment lost 5 bases, leaving 6 bases of the junction unmatched. The germline gives CDR1 SGHVS, CDR2 FNYEAQ. The CDR3 loop is CASSPWTGENEKLFF. The CDR3 DNA is TGTGCCAGCAGCCCCTGGACAGGGGAAAATGAAAAACTGTTTTTT.

CDR3 sequence: CAISPPGYGYTF. The DNA for the CDR3 is TGTGCCATCAGTCCCCCCGGCTATGGCTACACCTTC. The chain is built from TRBV10-3 and TRBJ1-2; D is unclear. V was shortened by 5 bases and J by 4 bases, with 8 bases between the two germline ends. Germline V CDR1 and CDR2: ENHRY, SYGVKD. CDR3 length equals 12 residues.

J is TRBJ1-2 and V is TRBV6-6; TRBD1 is a possible D gene (6 bases). V was shortened by 7 bases and J by 3 bases, with 15 bases between the two germline ends. The CDR3 is 14 amino acids. Germline CDR1 MNHNY, CDR2 SVGAGI (reference sequence). The CDR3: CASINGGGYYGYTF. The CDR3 region has the DNA TGTGCCAGCATCAACGGGGGGGGCTACTATGGCTACACCTTC.